A single sample gave rise to the 23 T cell receptor beta chains below, sequenced in a study of T-cell reconstitution after alpha-beta-depleted transplantation in children. Library preparation (for TCRbeta) was performed with unique molecular identifiers. Via MiXCR, TCRdb re-called the PCR reads, giving one row per CDR3 protein. The data hold about 230,000 distinct CDR3 sequences, with approximately 10% observed a single time. The sample was PBMCs, taken before TCRalphabeta/CD19-depleted stem cell transplant. All receptors derive from a child in the first two years of life with acute myeloid leukemia, due to receive a stem cell transplant.

This clonotype was recorded at least ten times. J is TRBJ2-7 and V is TRBV12-3 or TRBV12-4; tentative D call: TRBD1 (6 bases). Trimming removed 3 bases at V and 0 bases at J, with 9 bases between. This CDR3 is 14 amino acids long. CDR3 amino acids: CASSFGQSSYEQYF. CDR3 coding DNA: TGTGCCAGCAGTTTCGGACAGAGCTCCTACGAGCAGTACTTC.

Ten or more counts support this clonotype. J is TRBJ1-6 and V is TRBV14, with 7 bases fitting TRBD1. The V segment lost 4 bases and the J segment 14 bases; nucleotides outside the gene matches: 11. Germline V gene data show CDR1 as SGHDN and CDR2 as FVKESK. The CDR3 extends over 14 amino acids. The CDR3 nucleotides read TGTGCCAGCAGCCTCCGACAGGGAAAACAATCCCTCCACTTT. Its protein product is CASSLRQGKQSLHF. Filled out from reference TRBV14 and TRBJ1-6, the complete variable domain reads EAGVTQFPSHSVIEKGQTVTLRCDPISGHDNLYWYRRVMGKEIKFLLHFVKESKQDESGMPNNRFLAERTGGTYSTLKVQPAELEDSGVYFCASSLRQGKQSLHFGNGTRLTVT.

This clonotype was seen ten or more times. The chain recombines TRBV24-1 with TRBJ1-1; D may be TRBD1 (5 bases). The CDR3 extends over 14 amino acids. Per germline, CDR1 KGHDR and CDR2 SFDVKD. The germline V and J ends were trimmed by 4 bases and 4 bases, with 12 bases remaining between them. CDR3 in amino acids: CATSDPGQSTEAFF. CDR3 bases: TGTGCCACCAGTGACCCAGGACAAAGCACTGAAGCTTTCTTT.

This clonotype has at least ten counts. V usage is TRBV10-3 and J usage is TRBJ2-2, with TRBD2 identical over 8 bases. The CDR3 is made up of 15 amino acids. Germline-derived CDR1 and CDR2 are ENHRY and SYGVKD. The V and J ends lost 7 bases and 4 bases, in that order; junction bases with no gene match: 8. The CDR3 protein is CAINKGLVGTGELFF. The CDR3 DNA is TGTGCCATCAACAAGGGACTAGTGGGCACCGGGGAGCTGTTTTTT.

This clonotype was seen ten or more times. The chain uses TRBV3-1 and TRBJ2-1, with TRBD2 identical over 13 bases. The CDR3 covers 15 residues. Per the germline V gene, CDR1 is LGHDT and CDR2 is YNNKEL (reference sequence). Trimming removed 4 bases from V and 7 bases from J; junction bases left unmatched: 4. The CDR3 coding sequence is TGTGCCAGCAGCCGGACTAGCGGGAGTACAAATGAGCAGTTCTTC. This codes for CASSRTSGSTNEQFF.

This clonotype came up many times. The chain carries TRBV4-3 and TRBJ2-1; maybe TRBD2 (6 bases). CDR1 is LGHNA and CDR2 is YSLEER in the germline V gene. Trimming cost V 4 bases and J 3 bases, with 13 bases left between them. The CDR3 has 15 amino acids. The CDR3 loop is CASSPRLGGYNEQFF. The CDR3 nucleotides read TGCGCCAGCAGCCCTCGACTAGGTGGCTACAATGAGCAGTTCTTC.

The V and J genes are TRBV24-1 and TRBJ2-7; 9 bases align to TRBD1. CDR3 length equals 14 residues. The germline V gene has CDR1 KGHDR and CDR2 SFDVKD. Trimming took 8 bases from V and 1 from J; bases not matched to a gene: 5. The CDR3 region has the DNA TGTGCCACCATGGGGGGACAGGGTTCCTACGAGCAGTACTTC. Translating it yields CATMGGQGSYEQYF.

V gene TRBV10-1 combines with J gene TRBJ2-1; 12 nucleotides match TRBD1. The CDR3 extends over 16 amino acids. Losses at the gene ends were 4 bases for V and 11 bases for J; bases not matched to a gene: 12. CDR1 and CDR2 from the germline V gene are WNHNN and SYGVQD (reference sequence). The CDR3 spells CASSGRSPGQGAQQFF. The CDR3 DNA reads TGCGCCAGCAGTGGACGGAGTCCGGGACAGGGGGCTCAGCAGTTCTTC.

This clonotype was observed at least ten times. The chain joins TRBV20-1 to TRBJ2-2, with 10 bases lining up with TRBD2. CDR3 length: 17 amino acids. Germline-derived CDR1 and CDR2 are DFQATT and SNEGSKA (reference sequence). Trimming cost V 2 bases and J 0 bases; bases outside gene matches: 6. CDR3 nucleotides: TGCAGTGCTAGACCAGGACTAGCGGCCGCGAACACCGGGGAGCTGTTTTTT. Protein sequence: CSARPGLAAANTGELFF.

This clonotype was observed at least ten times. V gene TRBV12-3 or TRBV12-4 combines with J gene TRBJ2-1, with a tentative D call TRBD2 (5 bases). V was clipped by 6 bases and J by 8 bases, with 17 bases between them. CDR3 length equals 14 residues. For the CDR3, the DNA is TGTGCCAGCAGCCCCGCCCGAGTTAGCGATGAGCAGTTCTTC. This codes for CASSPARVSDEQFF.

A single count supports this clonotype. It may be a read error: a sequence one base away is much more abundant. V is TRBV12-3 or TRBV12-4 and J is TRBJ1-1; 8 positions agree with TRBD1. The CDR3 sequence is 12 residues long. Here the CDR3 reads CASRTDRAGASF. CDR3 sequence (DNA): TGTGCCAGCCGGACGGACAGGGCTGGAGCTTCCTTT.

The sample holds many counts of this clonotype. The CDR3 DNA is TGTGCCAGCAGTTACTCCTTGACAGTGACCCAGCATTTT. Translating gives CASSYSLTVTQHF. The V call is TRBV6-2 or TRBV6-3, the J call TRBJ1-5; D possibly corresponds to TRBD1 (5 bases). Trimming pared 0 bases from V and 11 bases from J, leaving 11 bases between. CDR1 and CDR2 from the germline V gene are MNHEY and SVGEGT. The CDR3 covers 13 residues.

This clonotype was counted many times. This chain connects TRBV27 to TRBJ2-3; the D gene could be TRBD1 or TRBD2 (5 bases each). This CDR3 has 13 amino acids. The germline CDR1 and CDR2 sequences are MNHEY and SMNVEV (reference sequence). Trimming stripped 4 bases from V and 0 bases from J, with 5 bases between. CDR3: CASSWDSTDTQYF. The CDR3 nucleotides read TGTGCCAGCAGTTGGGACAGCACAGATACGCAGTATTTT.

This clonotype was counted many times. The chain carries TRBV15 and TRBJ2-2, with 9 bases identical to TRBD2. This CDR3 has 17 residues. Per the germline V gene, CDR1 is LNHNV and CDR2 is YYDKDF (reference sequence). V lost 0 bases to trimming and J lost 5 bases; unmatched junction nucleotides: 7. CDR3 residues: CATSRDSGSGRTGELFF. The CDR3 bases are TGTGCCACCAGCAGAGATAGCGGGAGCGGTCGAACCGGGGAGCTGTTTTTT. The full variable domain, in which reference TRBV15 and TRBJ2-2 provide the parts outside the CDR3, is DAMVIQNPRYQVTQFGKPVTLSCSQTLNHNVMYWYQQKSSQAPKLLFHYYDKDFNNEADTPDNFQSRRPNTSFCFLDIRSPGLGDTAMYLCATSRDSGSGRTGELFFGEGSRLTVL.

This clonotype was found many times. The V gene is TRBV11-2, the J gene TRBJ1-2, with 11 bases aligning to TRBD1. Germline lookup yields CDR1 SGHAT and CDR2 FQNNGV. The CDR3 covers 16 residues. V lost 5 bases to trimming and J lost 4 bases; unmatched junction nucleotides: 9. In nucleotides, the CDR3 is TGTGCCAGCAGCCGGACAGGGGGCGCTTGGGGCTATGGCTACACCTTC. It encodes CASSRTGGAWGYGYTF.

In regard to this clonotype: This clone may be a read error of a much larger clone one base away. The J gene is TRBJ2-7, the V gene TRBV7-2; a weak D match, TRBD2 (5 bases). CDR3 length: 13 amino acids. The germline gives CDR1 SGHTA, CDR2 FQGNSA. V lost 1 base to trimming and J lost 13 bases, with 17 bases between them. The CDR3 bases are TGTGCCAGCAGCTTAGATTTAGTGGGAGCGGCTTACTTC. Its translation: CASSLDLVGAAYF.

This clonotype has a count of ten or more. The J gene is TRBJ2-7, the V gene TRBV7-2; D is ambiguous. Between the trimmed V and J ends, which lost 1 base and 3 bases, there was a span of 16 bases. This CDR3 has 16 amino acids. Per the germline V gene, CDR1 is SGHTA and CDR2 is FQGNSA. The CDR3 region is CASSLGFAMKNYEQYF. The CDR3 DNA follows: TGTGCCAGCAGCTTAGGTTTTGCGATGAAGAACTACGAGCAGTACTTC.

Many counts were recorded for this clonotype. The chain has TRBV28 and TRBJ2-7; no firm D call. Trimming cost V 2 bases and J 0 bases, with 11 bases left between them. Germline V gives CDR1 MDHEN, CDR2 SYDVKM. CDR3 length: 15 amino acids. CDR3 amino acids: CASSLGRSLSYEQYF. The CDR3 nucleotides read TGTGCCAGCAGTTTAGGCCGGAGTCTCTCCTACGAGCAGTACTTC.

This clonotype was seen repeatedly, ten times or more. This chain joins TRBV20-1 and TRBJ2-7, with D tentatively TRBD1 (5 bases). This CDR3 contains 13 residues. Deletions cut 6 bases from V and 1 base from J, with 13 bases between. Germline loops: CDR1 DFQATT, CDR2 SNEGSKA (reference sequence). As DNA, the CDR3 is TGCAGTGCAATAACGACAGTATCCTACGAGCAGTACTTC. This translates into CSAITTVSYEQYF.

This clonotype was observed many times. The chain carries TRBV12-3 or TRBV12-4 and TRBJ2-1, with D possibly being TRBD1 (6 bases). V lost 5 bases, J lost 10 bases, and 15 bases lay in between. The CDR3 runs 13 residues. The CDR3 here is CASSLRGGKEQFF. The CDR3 DNA reads as TGTGCCAGCAGTCTCAGGGGTGGTAAGGAGCAGTTCTTC.

Many counts were recorded for this clonotype. The chain couples TRBV21-1 to TRBJ2-4; no DNA check was done on the table's D call, TRBD1. TRBV21-1 corresponds to a pseudogene. This CDR3 has 11 residues. The CDR3 sequence: CASSSRDRLYF. The CDR3 bases are TGTGCCAGCAGCAGCCGGGACAGGTTGTACTTC.

This clonotype occurred many times. As DNA, the CDR3 is TGTGCCAGCACTAGAGCGGGAGGGAACATTCAGTACTTC. It is translated as CASTRAGGNIQYF. The chain joins TRBV27 to TRBJ2-4, with TRBD2 matching 10 bases. The trim removed 7 bases at V and 7 bases at J, leaving 4 bases unmatched. This CDR3 comprises 13 residues. Germline-derived CDR1 and CDR2 are MNHEY and SMNVEV (reference sequence).

The V and J genes are TRBV7-2 and TRBJ1-1, with D possibly TRBD1 on 5 matching bases. CDR1 and CDR2 (germline): SGHTA, FQGNSA. The length of the CDR3 is 15 residues. Trimming stripped 4 bases from V and 0 bases from J, with 12 bases between. Written as DNA, the CDR3 is TGTGCCAGCAGCTATCCCGGGGCCCTGAACACTGAAGCTTTCTTT. This codes for CASSYPGALNTEAFF.